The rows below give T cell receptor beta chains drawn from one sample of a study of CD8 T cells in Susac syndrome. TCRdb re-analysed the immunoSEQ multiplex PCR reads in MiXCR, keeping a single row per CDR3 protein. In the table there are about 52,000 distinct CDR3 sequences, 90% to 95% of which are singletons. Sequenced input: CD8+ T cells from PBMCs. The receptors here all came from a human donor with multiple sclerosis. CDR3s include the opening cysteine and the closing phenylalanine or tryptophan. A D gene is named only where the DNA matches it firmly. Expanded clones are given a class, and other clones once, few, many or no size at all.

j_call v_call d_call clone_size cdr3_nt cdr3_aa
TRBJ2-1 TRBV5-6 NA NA TGTGCCAGCAGCTTGGGTCAGTTCTCCTACAATGAGCAGTTCTTC CASSLGQFSYNEQFF
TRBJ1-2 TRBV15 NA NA TGTGCCACCAGCAGAGATAGCCTTCTTGCTCCTAATGGCTACACCTTC CATSRDSLLAPNGYTF
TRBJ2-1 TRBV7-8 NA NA TGTGCCAGCAGCCCTACGAGTCCCTACAATGAGCAGTTCTTC CASSPTSPYNEQFF
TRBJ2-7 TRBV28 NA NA TGTGCCAGCAGTTTATTAACAGGGTACCACGAGCAGTACTTC CASSLLTGYHEQYF
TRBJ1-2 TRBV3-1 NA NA TGTGCCAGCAGCCAAATCGGGACGGGCTATGGCTACACCTTC CASSQIGTGYGYTF
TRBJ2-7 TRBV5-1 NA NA TGCGCCAGCAGCTTGGATAGTCCCTATTCCTACGAGCAGTACTTC CASSLDSPYSYEQYF
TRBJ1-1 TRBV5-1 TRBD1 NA TGCGCCAGCAGCTCTCAGAACAGGGGCACTGAAGCTTTCTTT CASSSQNRGTEAFF
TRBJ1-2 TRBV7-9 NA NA TGTGCCAGCAGCTCTTCAACGACTGATAACTATGGCTACACCTTC CASSSSTTDNYGYTF
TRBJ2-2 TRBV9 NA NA TGTGCCAGCAGCGAGAGGACAGTACACACCGGGGAGCTGTTTTTT CASSERTVHTGELFF
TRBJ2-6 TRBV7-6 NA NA TGTGCCAGCAGCTTTTGGTCATCTGGGGCCAACGTCCTGACTTTC CASSFWSSGANVLTF
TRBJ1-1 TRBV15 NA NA TGTGCCACCAGCAGAGAGAACAGCTATGAAGCTTTCTTT CATSRENSYEAFF
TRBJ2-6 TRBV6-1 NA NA TGTGCCAGCGAGAGGACAAGCTCTGGGGCCAACGTCCTGACTTTC CASERTSSGANVLTF
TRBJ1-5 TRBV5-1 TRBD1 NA TGCGCCAGCAGCTTTAGAGGGGGCGGGGGTCAGCCCCAGCATTTT CASSFRGGGGQPQHF
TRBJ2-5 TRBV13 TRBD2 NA TGTGCCAGCAGCGAAACGACTAGCGGCCAAGAGACCCAGTACTTC CASSETTSGQETQYF
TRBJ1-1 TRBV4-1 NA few TGCGCCAGCAGCCTGATCCGGGCTTCGGGCACTGAAGCTTTCTTT CASSLIRASGTEAFF
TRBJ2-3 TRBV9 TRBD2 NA TGTGCCAGCAGCGTATTGGGCGGGGGGGCCGTAGATACGCAGTATTTT CASSVLGGGAVDTQYF
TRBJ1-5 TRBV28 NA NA TGTGCCAGCAGTTTTGCCAGGGAAAATCAGCCCCAGCATTTT CASSFARENQPQHF
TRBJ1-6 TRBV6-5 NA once TGTGCCAGCAGTTACTCGATGGCTAATTCACCCCTCCACTTT CASSYSMANSPLHF
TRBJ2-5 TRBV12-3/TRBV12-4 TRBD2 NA TGTGCCAGCAGGGCGGGGGGTATTAAGGAGACCCAGTACTTC CASRAGGIKETQYF
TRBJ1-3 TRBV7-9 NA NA TGTGCCAGCAGCCCGTCTGATGGCAGCTCTGGAAACACCATATATTTT CASSPSDGSSGNTIYF
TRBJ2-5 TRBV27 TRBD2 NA TGTGCCAGCAGTTTATCAGCGGGGGCACCCCAAGAGACCCAGTACTTC CASSLSAGAPQETQYF
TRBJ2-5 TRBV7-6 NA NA TGTGCCAGCAGCTTTTGGTTTTTGGACCTGGAGACCCAGTACTTC CASSFWFLDLETQYF
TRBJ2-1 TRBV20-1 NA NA TGCAGTGCTAGGGACTGGCTCTACAATGAGCAGTTCTTC CSARDWLYNEQFF
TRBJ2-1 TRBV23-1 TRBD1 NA TGCGCCAGCAGTCAATCGGTTTCAGGGGGCATGTACAATGAGCAGTTCTTC CASSQSVSGGMYNEQFF
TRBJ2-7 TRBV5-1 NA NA TGCGCCAGCAGCTTGGAGGGATCTCCCTACTACGAGCAGTACTTC CASSLEGSPYYEQYF
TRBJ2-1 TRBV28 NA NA TGTGCCAGCAGTTTATGGACCTCATACAATGAGCAGTTCTTC CASSLWTSYNEQFF
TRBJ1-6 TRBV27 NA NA TGTGCCAGCAGTTGGAAGGGGAGGATGGAATCACCCCTCCACTTT CASSWKGRMESPLHF
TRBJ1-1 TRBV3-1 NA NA TGTGCCAGCAGCCAAGAACCAGCCTTTAACACTGAAGCTTTCTTT CASSQEPAFNTEAFF
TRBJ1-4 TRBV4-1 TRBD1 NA TGCGCCAGCAGCGACAGGGTGGGCGAAAAACTGTTTTTT CASSDRVGEKLFF
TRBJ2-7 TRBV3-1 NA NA TGTGCCAGCAGCCAAGAATCCGGTTACGAGCAGTACTTC CASSQESGYEQYF
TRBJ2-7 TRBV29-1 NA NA TGCAGCGTTACCGACACTAGTCGTCTTGTCTACGAGCAGTACTTC CSVTDTSRLVYEQYF
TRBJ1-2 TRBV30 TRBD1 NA TGTGCCTGGAGTGCGATTCCGGGACAGGGAATCTATGGCTACACCTTC CAWSAIPGQGIYGYTF
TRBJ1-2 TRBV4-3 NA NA TGCGCCAGCAGCGACCGGGATCAAGTCTCTAACTATGGCTACACCTTC CASSDRDQVSNYGYTF
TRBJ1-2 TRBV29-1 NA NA TGCAGCGTTGACTCTCGATTCTATGGCTACACCTTC CSVDSRFYGYTF
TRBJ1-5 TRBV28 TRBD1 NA TGTGCCAGCAGTTTCCAGGGGGCAGATAATCAGCCCCAGCATTTT CASSFQGADNQPQHF
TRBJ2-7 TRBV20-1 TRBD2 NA TGCAGTGCTAGAGATATCGGACTAGCGGGGGAGCCGCCCTACGAGCAGTACTTC CSARDIGLAGEPPYEQYF
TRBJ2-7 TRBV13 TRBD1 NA TGTGCCAGCAGCTCGGGACAGGGGATTACCGAGCAGTACTTC CASSSGQGITEQYF
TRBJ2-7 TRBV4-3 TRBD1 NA TGCGCCAGCAGCCAAGTGACAGGGGGCGGCTACGAGCAGTACTTC CASSQVTGGGYEQYF
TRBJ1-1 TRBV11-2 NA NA TGTGCCAGCAGCTCCCCGCTCGGGGGGTTGAACACTGAAGCTTTCTTT CASSSPLGGLNTEAFF
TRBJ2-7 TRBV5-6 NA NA TGTGCCAGCAGCAGTCTGGAGTACGAGCAGTACTTC CASSSLEYEQYF
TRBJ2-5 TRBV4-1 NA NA TGCGCCAGCAGCCGTGGACAGCAAGAGACCCAGTACTTC CASSRGQQETQYF
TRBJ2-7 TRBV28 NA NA TGTGCCGGCACTCCTCCCGAGCGGTACGAGCAGTACTTC CAGTPPERYEQYF
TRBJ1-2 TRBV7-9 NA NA TGTGCCAGCAGCTTATCCCATACACTGACGTCTAACTATGGCTACACCTTC CASSLSHTLTSNYGYTF
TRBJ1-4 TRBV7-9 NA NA TGTGCCAGCAGCGAAATAACGCACAGGGATGGTGAAAAACTGTTTTTT CASSEITHRDGEKLFF
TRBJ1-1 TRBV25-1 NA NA TGTGCCAGCAGATTGACCGGGGAAGCTTTCTTT CASRLTGEAFF
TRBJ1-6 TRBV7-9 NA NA TGTGCCAGCAGGGGAGGGGCAGTCCTTTCACCCCTCCACTTT CASRGGAVLSPLHF
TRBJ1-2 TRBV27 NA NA TGTGCCAGCAGTTTGAATCGGGCAGATGGCTACACCTTC CASSLNRADGYTF
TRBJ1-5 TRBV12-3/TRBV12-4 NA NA TGTGCCAGCAGTCCTCCTCTGGGGGGACCGAACAATCAGCCCCAGCATTTT CASSPPLGGPNNQPQHF
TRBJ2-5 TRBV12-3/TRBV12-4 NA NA TGTGCCAGCGAAATCCTGGGGCAAGAGACCCAGTACTTC CASEILGQETQYF
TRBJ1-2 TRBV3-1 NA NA TGTGCCAGCAGCCTCCAACAGGGAACCAACTATGGCTACACCTTC CASSLQQGTNYGYTF
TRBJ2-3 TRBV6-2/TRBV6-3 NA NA TGTGCCAGCAGTTACTCGACAGAAGGGGCCACAGATACGCAGTATTTT CASSYSTEGATDTQYF
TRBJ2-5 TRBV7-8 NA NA TGTGCCAGCAGCTCCCTCCCGCGAACTTCAGAGACCCAGTACTTC CASSSLPRTSETQYF
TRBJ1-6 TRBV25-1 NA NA TGTGCCAGCAGCGGCAGGAATGAGGTTTCACCCCTCCACTTT CASSGRNEVSPLHF
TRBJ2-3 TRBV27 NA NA TGTGCCAGCAGTTCGAGGTGGGGGGACAGCACAGATACGCAGTATTTT CASSSRWGDSTDTQYF
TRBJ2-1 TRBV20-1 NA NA TGCAGTGCTGGCAGACCAGCCGATTACAATGAGCAGTTCTTC CSAGRPADYNEQFF
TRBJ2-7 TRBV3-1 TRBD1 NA TGTGCCAGCAGCACCCGGGACAGGGTAGCCGAGCAGTACTTC CASSTRDRVAEQYF
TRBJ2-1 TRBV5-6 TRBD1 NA TGTGCCAGCAGCTGGGACGGGACAGTTAACAATGAGCAGTTCTTC CASSWDGTVNNEQFF
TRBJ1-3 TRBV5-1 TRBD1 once TGCGCCAGCAGCCATAACAGGGGTGCTGGAAACACCATATATTTT CASSHNRGAGNTIYF